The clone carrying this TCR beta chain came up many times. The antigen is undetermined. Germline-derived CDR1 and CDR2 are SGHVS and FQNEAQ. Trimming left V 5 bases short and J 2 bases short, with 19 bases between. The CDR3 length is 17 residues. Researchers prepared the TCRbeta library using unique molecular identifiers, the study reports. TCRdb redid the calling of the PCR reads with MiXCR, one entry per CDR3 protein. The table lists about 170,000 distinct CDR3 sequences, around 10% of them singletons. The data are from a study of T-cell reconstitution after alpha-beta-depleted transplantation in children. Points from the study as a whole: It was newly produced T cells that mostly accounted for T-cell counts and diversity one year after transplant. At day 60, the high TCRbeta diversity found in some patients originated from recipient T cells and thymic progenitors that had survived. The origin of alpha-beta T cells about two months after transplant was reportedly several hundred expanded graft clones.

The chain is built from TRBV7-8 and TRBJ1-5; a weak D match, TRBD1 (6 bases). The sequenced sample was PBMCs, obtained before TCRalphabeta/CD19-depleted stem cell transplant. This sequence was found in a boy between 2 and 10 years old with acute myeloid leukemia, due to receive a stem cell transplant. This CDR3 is CASSRGWGAKGNQPQHF. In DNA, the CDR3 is TGTGCCAGCAGCCGTGGGTGGGGGGCAAAAGGCAATCAGCCCCAGCATTTT.